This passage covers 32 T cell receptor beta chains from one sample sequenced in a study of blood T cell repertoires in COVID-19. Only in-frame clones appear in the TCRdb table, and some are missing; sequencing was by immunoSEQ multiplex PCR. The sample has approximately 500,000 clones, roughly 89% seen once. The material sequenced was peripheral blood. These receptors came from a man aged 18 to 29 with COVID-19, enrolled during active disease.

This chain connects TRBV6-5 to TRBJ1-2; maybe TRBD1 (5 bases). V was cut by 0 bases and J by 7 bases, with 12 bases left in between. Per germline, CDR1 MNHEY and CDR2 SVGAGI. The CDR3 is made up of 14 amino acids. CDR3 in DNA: TGTGCCAGCAGTTACTCAGGCAGGGAGGGTGGCTACACCTTC. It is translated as CASSYSGREGGYTF.

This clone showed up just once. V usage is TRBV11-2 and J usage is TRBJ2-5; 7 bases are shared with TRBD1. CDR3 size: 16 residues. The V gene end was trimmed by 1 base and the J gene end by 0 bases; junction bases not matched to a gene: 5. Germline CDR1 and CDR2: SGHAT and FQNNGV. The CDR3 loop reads CASSLVSRGYQETQYF. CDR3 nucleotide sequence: TGTGCCAGCAGCTTAGTGAGCAGGGGGTACCAAGAGACCCAGTACTTC.

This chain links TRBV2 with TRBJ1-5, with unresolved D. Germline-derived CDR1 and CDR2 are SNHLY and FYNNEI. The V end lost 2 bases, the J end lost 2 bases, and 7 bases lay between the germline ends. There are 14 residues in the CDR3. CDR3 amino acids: CASSEHQGNQPQHF. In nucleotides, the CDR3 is TGTGCCAGCAGTGAACATCAGGGCAATCAGCCCCAGCATTTT.

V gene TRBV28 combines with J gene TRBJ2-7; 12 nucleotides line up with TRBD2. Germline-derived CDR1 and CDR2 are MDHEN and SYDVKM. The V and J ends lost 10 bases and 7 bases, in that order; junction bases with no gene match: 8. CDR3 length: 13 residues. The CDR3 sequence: CATTGTSGQEQYF. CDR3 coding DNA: TGTGCCACCACGGGGACTAGCGGGCAAGAGCAGTACTTC.

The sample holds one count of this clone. CDR3 residues: CASSLKREFEFYEQYF. The CDR3 region has the DNA TGTGCCAGCAGCTTAAAGCGGGAGTTTGAATTCTACGAGCAGTACTTC. V gene TRBV11-3 combines with J gene TRBJ2-7, with TRBD2 matching over 8 bases. The CDR3 extends over 16 amino acids. J was trimmed by 3 bases and V by 2 bases; bases with no gene match: 9. The germline V gene encodes CDR1 SGHNT and CDR2 YENEEA.

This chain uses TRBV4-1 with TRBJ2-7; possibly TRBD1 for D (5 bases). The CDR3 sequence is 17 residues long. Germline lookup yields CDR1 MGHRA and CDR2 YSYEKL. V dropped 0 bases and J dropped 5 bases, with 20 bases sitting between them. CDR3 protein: CASSQDPYRTPRHEQYF. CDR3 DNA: TGCGCCAGCAGCCAAGACCCCTACCGGACACCACGCCACGAGCAGTACTTC.

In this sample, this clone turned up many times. Here the CDR3 reads CASSQGQAAKNIQYF. Here the CDR3 DNA reads TGTGCCAGCTCCCAGGGACAGGCGGCCAAAAACATTCAGTACTTC. The genes are TRBV18 and TRBJ2-4; TRBD1 aligns across 8 bases. The germline V gene has CDR1 KGHSH and CDR2 LQKENI. Losses at the gene ends were 6 bases for V and 1 base for J; bases not matched to a gene: 5. The CDR3 is 15 amino acids. The variable domain in full, with the rest retrieved from reference TRBV18 and TRBJ2-4, is NAGVMQNPRHLVRRRGQEARLRCSPMKGHSHVYWYRQLPEEGLKFMVYLQKENIIDESGMPKERFSAEFPKEGPSILRIQQVVRGDSAAYFCASSQGQAAKNIQYFGAGTRLSVL.

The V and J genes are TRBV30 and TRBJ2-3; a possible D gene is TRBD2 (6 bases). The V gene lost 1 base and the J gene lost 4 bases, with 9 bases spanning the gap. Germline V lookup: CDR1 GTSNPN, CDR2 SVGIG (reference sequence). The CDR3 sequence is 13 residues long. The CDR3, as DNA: TGTGCCTGGAGTGCGGGAGATTCAGATACGCAGTATTTT. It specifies CAWSAGDSDTQYF.

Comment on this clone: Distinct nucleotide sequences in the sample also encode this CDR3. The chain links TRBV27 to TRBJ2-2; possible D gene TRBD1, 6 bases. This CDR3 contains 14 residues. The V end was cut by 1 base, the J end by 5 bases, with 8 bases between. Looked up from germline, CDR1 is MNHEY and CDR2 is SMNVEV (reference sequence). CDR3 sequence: CASSLYQGTGELFF. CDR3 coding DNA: TGTGCCAGCAGTTTATATCAGGGGACCGGGGAGCTGTTTTTT.

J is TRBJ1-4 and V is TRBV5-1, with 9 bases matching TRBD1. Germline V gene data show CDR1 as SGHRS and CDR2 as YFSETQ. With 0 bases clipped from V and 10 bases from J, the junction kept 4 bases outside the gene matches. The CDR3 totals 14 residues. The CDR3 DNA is TGCGCCAGCAGCTTGGGACAGGGGGGGAGAAAACTGTTTTTT. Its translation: CASSLGQGGRKLFF.

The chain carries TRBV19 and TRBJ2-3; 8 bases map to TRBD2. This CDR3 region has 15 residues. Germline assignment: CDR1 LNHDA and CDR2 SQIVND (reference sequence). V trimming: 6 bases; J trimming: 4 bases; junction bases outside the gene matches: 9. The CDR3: CASRSGTRSPDTQYF. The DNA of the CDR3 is TGTGCCAGTAGATCCGGGACTAGGAGCCCAGATACGCAGTATTTT.

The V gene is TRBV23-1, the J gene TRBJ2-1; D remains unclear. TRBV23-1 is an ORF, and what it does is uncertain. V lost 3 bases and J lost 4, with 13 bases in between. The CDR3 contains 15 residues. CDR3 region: CASSHGIFGYNEQFF. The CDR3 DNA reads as TGCGCCAGCAGTCATGGCATATTCGGGTACAATGAGCAGTTCTTC.

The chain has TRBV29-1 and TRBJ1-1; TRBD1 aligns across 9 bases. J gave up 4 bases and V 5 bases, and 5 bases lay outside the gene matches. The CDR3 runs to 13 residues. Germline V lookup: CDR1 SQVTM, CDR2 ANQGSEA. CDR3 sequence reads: CSVRQGGLTEAFF. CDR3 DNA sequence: TGCAGCGTTCGACAGGGGGGCCTCACTGAAGCTTTCTTT.

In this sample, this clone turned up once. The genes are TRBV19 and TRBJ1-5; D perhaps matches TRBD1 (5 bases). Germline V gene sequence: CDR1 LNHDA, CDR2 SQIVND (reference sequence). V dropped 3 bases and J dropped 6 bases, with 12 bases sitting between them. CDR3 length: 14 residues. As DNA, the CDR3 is TGTGCCAGTAGTATCCCCCAGGGATCTCAGCCCCAGCATTTT. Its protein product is CASSIPQGSQPQHF.

CDR3 protein: CASSLEFGAYEQYF. CDR3 nucleotides: TGTGCCAGCAGCTTAGAGTTCGGGGCCTACGAGCAGTACTTC. This chain connects TRBV7-9 to TRBJ2-7, with a weak D call TRBD2 (5 bases). The CDR3 runs 14 residues. Trimming cost V 1 base and J 2 bases, with 9 bases left between them. Germline CDR1 is SEHNR and CDR2 is FQNEAQ (reference sequence).

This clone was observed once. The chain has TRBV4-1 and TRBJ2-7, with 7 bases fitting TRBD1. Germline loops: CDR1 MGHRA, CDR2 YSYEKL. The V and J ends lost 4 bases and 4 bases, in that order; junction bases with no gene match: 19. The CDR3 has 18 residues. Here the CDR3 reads CASSPKSSFGTEYYEQYF. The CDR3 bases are TGCGCCAGCAGCCCTAAGAGTTCATTCGGGACAGAATATTACGAGCAGTACTTC.

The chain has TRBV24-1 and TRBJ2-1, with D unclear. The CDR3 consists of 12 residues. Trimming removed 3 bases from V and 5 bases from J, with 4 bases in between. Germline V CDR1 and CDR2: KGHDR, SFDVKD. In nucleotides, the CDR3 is TGTGCCACCAGTGATGGAGACAATGAGCAGTTCTTC. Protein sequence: CATSDGDNEQFF.

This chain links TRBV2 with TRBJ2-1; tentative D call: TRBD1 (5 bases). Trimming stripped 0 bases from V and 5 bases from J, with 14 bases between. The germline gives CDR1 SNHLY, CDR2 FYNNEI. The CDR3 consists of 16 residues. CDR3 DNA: TGTGCCAGCAGTGAAGCGCGTCGGTCAGGGAACAATGAGCAGTTCTTC. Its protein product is CASSEARRSGNNEQFF. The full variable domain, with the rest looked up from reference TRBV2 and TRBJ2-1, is EPEVTQTPSHQVTQMGQEVILRCVPISNHLYFYWYRQILGQKVEFLVSFYNNEISEKSEIFDDQFSVERPDGSNFTLKIRSTKLEDSAMYFCASSEARRSGNNEQFFGPGTRLTVL.

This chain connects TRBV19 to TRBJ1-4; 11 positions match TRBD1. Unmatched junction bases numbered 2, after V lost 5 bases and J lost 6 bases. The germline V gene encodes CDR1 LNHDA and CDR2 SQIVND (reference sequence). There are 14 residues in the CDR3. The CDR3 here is CASSWGQGDEKLFF. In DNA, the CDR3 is TGTGCCAGTAGTTGGGGACAGGGGGATGAAAAACTGTTTTTT.

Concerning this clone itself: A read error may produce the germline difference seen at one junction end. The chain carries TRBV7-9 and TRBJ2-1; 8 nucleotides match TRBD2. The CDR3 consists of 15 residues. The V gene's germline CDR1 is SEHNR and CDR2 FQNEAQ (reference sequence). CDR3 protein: CASSYGLARYDEQFF. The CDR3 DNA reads TGTGCCAGCAGCTATGGACTAGCCCGCTACGATGAGCAGTTCTTC.

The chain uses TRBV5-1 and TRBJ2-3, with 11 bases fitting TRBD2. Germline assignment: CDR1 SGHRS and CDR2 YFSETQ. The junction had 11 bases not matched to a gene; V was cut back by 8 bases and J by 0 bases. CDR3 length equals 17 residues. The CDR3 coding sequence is TGCGCCAGTCGGACTAGCGGGCCTCCGAGAAGCACAGATACGCAGTATTTT. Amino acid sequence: CASRTSGPPRSTDTQYF. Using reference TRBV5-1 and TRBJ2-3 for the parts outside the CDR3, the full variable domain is KAGVTQTPRYLIKTRGQQVTLSCSPISGHRSVSWYQQTPGQGLQFLFEYFSETQRNKGNFPGRFSGRQFSNSRSEMNVSTLELGDSALYLCASRTSGPPRSTDTQYFGPGTRLTVL.

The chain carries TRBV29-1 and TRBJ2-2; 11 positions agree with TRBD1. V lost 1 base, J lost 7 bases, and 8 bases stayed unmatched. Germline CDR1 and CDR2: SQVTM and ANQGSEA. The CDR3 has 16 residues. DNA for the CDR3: TGCAGCGTTGAAGGAATGGACAGGGGGCGTATCGGGGAGCTGTTTTTT. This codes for CSVEGMDRGRIGELFF.

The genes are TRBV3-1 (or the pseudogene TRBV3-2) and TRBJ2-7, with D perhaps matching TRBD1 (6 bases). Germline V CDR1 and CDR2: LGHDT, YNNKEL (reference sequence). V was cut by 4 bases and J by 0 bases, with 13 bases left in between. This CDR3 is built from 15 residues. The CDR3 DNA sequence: TGTGCCAGCAGCCGGGACATACTGGCCTCCTACGAGCAGTACTTC. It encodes CASSRDILASYEQYF.

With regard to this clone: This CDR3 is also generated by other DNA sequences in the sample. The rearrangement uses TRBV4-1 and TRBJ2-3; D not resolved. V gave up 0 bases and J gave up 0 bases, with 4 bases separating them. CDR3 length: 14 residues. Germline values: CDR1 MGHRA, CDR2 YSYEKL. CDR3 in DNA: TGCGCCAGCAGCCAAGATCAGAGCACAGATACGCAGTATTTT. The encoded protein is CASSQDQSTDTQYF.

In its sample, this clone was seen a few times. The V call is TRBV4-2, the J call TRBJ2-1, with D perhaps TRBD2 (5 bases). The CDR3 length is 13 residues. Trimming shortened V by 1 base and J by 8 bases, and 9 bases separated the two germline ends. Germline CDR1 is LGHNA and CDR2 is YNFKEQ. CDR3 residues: CASSQGTLDEQFF. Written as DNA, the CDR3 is TGTGCCAGCAGCCAAGGGACTCTCGATGAGCAGTTCTTC.

The CDR3 DNA is TGTGCCAGCAGTTTCCGGGAAGGCTATGGCTACACCTTC. Encoded protein: CASSFREGYGYTF. The chain uses TRBV12-3 or TRBV12-4 and TRBJ1-2; D is ambiguous. CDR3 size: 13 residues. Trimming took 3 bases from V and 4 from J, leaving 9 bases between them.

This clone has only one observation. CDR3 in DNA: TGTGCCAGCAGCCAGGGGGGTTACGAGCAGTACTTC. It translates to CASSQGGYEQYF. This chain joins TRBV7-9 and TRBJ2-7; D perhaps matches TRBD1 (7 bases). There are 12 residues in the CDR3. V lost 5 bases to trimming and J lost 4 bases, with 9 bases between them. Germline V gene data show CDR1 as SEHNR and CDR2 as FQNEAQ (reference sequence). Together with reference TRBV7-9 and TRBJ2-7, the CDR3 gives the full variable domain: DTGVSQNPRHKITKRGQNVTFRCDPISEHNRLYWYRQTLGQGPEFLTYFQNEAQLEKSRLLSDRFSAERPKGSFSTLEIQRTEQGDSAMYLCASSQGGYEQYFGPGTRLTVT.

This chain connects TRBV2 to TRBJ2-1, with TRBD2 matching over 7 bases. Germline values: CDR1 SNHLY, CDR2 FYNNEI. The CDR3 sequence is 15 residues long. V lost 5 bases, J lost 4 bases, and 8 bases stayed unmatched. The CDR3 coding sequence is TGTGCCAGCAGTACTGGAGCGGGGCTTTACAATGAGCAGTTCTTC. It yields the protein CASSTGAGLYNEQFF.

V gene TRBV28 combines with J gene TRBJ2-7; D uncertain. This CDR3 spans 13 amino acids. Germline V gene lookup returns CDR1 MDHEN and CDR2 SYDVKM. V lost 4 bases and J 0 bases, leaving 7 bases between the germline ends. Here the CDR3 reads CASSSLLSYEQYF. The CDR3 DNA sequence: TGTGCCAGCAGTTCCCTTCTCTCCTACGAGCAGTACTTC.

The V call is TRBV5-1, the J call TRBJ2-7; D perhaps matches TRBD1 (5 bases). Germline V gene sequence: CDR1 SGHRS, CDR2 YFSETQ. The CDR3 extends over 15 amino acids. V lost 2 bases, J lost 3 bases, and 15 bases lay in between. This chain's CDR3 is CASSLVPGSVYEQYF. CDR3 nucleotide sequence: TGCGCCAGCAGCTTAGTCCCAGGGTCGGTCTACGAGCAGTACTTC.

DNA for the CDR3: TGTGCCAGCAGTGAGCGAGCGGGAGGGCCAGGTGAGCAGTTCTTC. Translation gives CASSERAGGPGEQFF. The chain couples TRBV2 to TRBJ2-1; 10 bases are shared with TRBD2. Trimming removed 3 bases from V and 9 bases from J; junction bases left unmatched: 8. The germline gives CDR1 SNHLY, CDR2 FYNNEI. The CDR3 runs to 15 residues.

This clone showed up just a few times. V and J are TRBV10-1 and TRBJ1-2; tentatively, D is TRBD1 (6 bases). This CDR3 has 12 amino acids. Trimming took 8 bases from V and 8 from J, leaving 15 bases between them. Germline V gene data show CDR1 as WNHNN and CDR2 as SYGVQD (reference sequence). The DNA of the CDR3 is TGCGCCAGCTCCGACAGGACGGACGGCTACACCTTC. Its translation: CASSDRTDGYTF.